Below are 23 T cell receptor beta chains sequenced from a single sample in a study of blood T cell repertoires in COVID-19. The method was immunoSEQ multiplex PCR; TCRdb's version includes in-frame clones alone and lacks a portion of them. The data contain roughly 170,000 clones, 80% to 90% of them singletons. Sequences were obtained from peripheral blood. Source of these receptors: a woman aged 18-35 years who had recovered from COVID-19.

The chain is built from TRBV18 and TRBJ1-1; 9 bases align to TRBD1. Trimming removed 3 bases from V and 5 bases from J; junction bases left unmatched: 4. Germline loops: CDR1 KGHSH, CDR2 LQKENI. The CDR3 consists of 14 residues. The CDR3 nucleotides are TGTGCCAGCTCACCGGACAGGGGATGGACTGAAGCTTTCTTT. It translates to CASSPDRGWTEAFF.

The chain combines TRBV3-1 (or the pseudogene TRBV3-2) with TRBJ1-1; maybe TRBD1 (5 bases). The CDR3 consists of 14 residues. Germline values: CDR1 LGHDT, CDR2 YNNKEL (reference sequence). V lost 2 bases to trimming and J lost 4 bases, with 11 bases between them. The CDR3 DNA reads TGTGCCAGCAGCCAAACAGGCAGTGGCACTGAAGCTTTCTTT. This sequence encodes CASSQTGSGTEAFF.

The gene calls are TRBV7-9 and TRBJ2-2, with D perhaps matching TRBD2 (7 bases). CDR1 and CDR2 (germline): SEHNR, FQNEAQ (reference sequence). Trimming shortened V by 1 base and J by 4 bases, and 13 bases separated the two germline ends. This CDR3 is 16 amino acids long. This CDR3 is CASSLDGGPFTGELFF. In nucleotides, the CDR3 is TGTGCCAGCAGCTTAGACGGGGGGCCGTTCACCGGGGAGCTGTTTTTT.

The chain links TRBV4-1 to TRBJ2-1, with TRBD2 matching over 14 bases. Germline CDR1 and CDR2: MGHRA and YSYEKL. The CDR3 is 17 residues long. V trimming: 4 bases; J trimming: 3 bases; junction bases outside the gene matches: 5. CDR3 amino acids: CASSPRLAGGLYNEQFF. The CDR3 coding sequence is TGCGCCAGCAGCCCCCGACTAGCGGGGGGGCTCTACAATGAGCAGTTCTTC.

This chain connects TRBV15 to TRBJ1-4; 11 nucleotides line up with TRBD1. The CDR3 is 14 amino acids. V shed 7 bases and J 6 bases; nucleotides not matched to a gene: 4. Germline CDR1 reads LNHNV; CDR2 reads YYDKDF (reference sequence). The CDR3 sequence: CATKTDRGHEKLFF. CDR3 DNA sequence: TGTGCCACCAAAACGGACAGGGGGCATGAAAAACTGTTTTTT.

On this clone: This may stem from a read error, because a much larger clone lies one nucleotide away. The V call is TRBV7-9, the J call TRBJ1-5; no definite D call. This CDR3 comprises 13 residues. Deletions cut 2 bases from V and 0 bases from J, with 2 bases between. The germline CDR1 and CDR2 sequences are SEHNR and FQNEAQ (reference sequence). In nucleotides, the CDR3 is TGTGCCAGCAGCTTACATAGCAATCAGCCCCAGCATTTT. Its translation: CASSLHSNQPQHF.

The genes are TRBV5-5 and TRBJ1-1, with unresolved D. V was clipped by 0 bases and J by 1 base, with 10 bases between them. The germline V gene has CDR1 SGHKS and CDR2 YYEKEE (reference sequence). This CDR3 is 15 amino acids long. DNA of the CDR3: TGTGCCAGCAGCTTGGGTTCGGGAGCGAACACTGAAGCTTTCTTT. It is translated as CASSLGSGANTEAFF.

V gene TRBV4-2 combines with J gene TRBJ2-1, with D possibly TRBD2 on 7 matching bases. The germline gives CDR1 LGHNA, CDR2 YNFKEQ. CDR3 length: 17 amino acids. V was pared by 1 base and J by 10 bases, with 23 bases between. CDR3 nucleotide sequence: TGTGCCAGCAGCCAAGGTAAATACAAGGGGGGGGTAGGGGAGCAGTTCTTC. Translated, it gives CASSQGKYKGGVGEQFF.

This chain connects TRBV19 to TRBJ1-3; D not certain. In germline, CDR1 is LNHDA, CDR2 SQIVND (reference sequence). V was cut by 6 bases and J by 2 bases, with 11 bases left in between. The CDR3 is made up of 14 amino acids. The CDR3 DNA is TGTGCCAGTAGCACCGGACTAACTGGAAACACCATATATTTT. Its translation: CASSTGLTGNTIYF.

This chain uses TRBV29-1 with TRBJ1-1; D unclear. V was trimmed by 4 bases and J by 1 base, leaving 10 bases between them. The CDR3 spans 13 residues. Germline-derived CDR1 and CDR2 are SQVTM and ANQGSEA. CDR3 residues: CSVVARPNTEAFF. CDR3 bases: TGCAGCGTTGTGGCCCGCCCGAACACTGAAGCTTTCTTT.

This rearrangement joins TRBV5-4 to TRBJ2-5, with TRBD1 matching 9 bases. CDR1 and CDR2 from the germline V gene are SGHNT and YYREEE (reference sequence). J was trimmed by 5 bases and V by 2 bases; bases with no gene match: 4. The CDR3 is 14 residues long. The DNA for the CDR3 is TGTGCCAGCAGCTTTACAGGGGGCCCGGAGACCCAGTACTTC. Translating gives CASSFTGGPETQYF.

This chain joins TRBV7-2 and TRBJ2-7, with 7 bases identical to TRBD1. V lost 5 bases and J lost 2; bases outside the gene matches: 6. The germline CDR1 and CDR2 sequences are SGHTA and FQGNSA. CDR3 size: 14 residues. This CDR3 is CASSHTGTAYEQYF. CDR3 DNA: TGTGCCAGCAGCCACACCGGGACAGCCTACGAGCAGTACTTC.

This clone was counted only a few times. The V call is TRBV4-3, the J call TRBJ1-5, with 8 nucleotides matching TRBD1. The CDR3 has 14 residues. After removal of 2 bases from V and 7 bases from J, the junction contained 4 bases not matched to a gene. Per germline, CDR1 LGHNA and CDR2 YSLEER. In nucleotides, the CDR3 is TGCGCCAGCAGCCAACGGACAGGGCTGCAGCCCCAGCATTTT. Translation: CASSQRTGLQPQHF.

V is TRBV2 and J is TRBJ2-1; the D gene is possibly TRBD2 (5 bases). Trimming pared 2 bases from V and 1 base from J, leaving 12 bases between. The CDR3 has 16 amino acids. Germline V gene lookup returns CDR1 SNHLY and CDR2 FYNNEI. The CDR3: CASSESIGVSYNEQFF. CDR3 nucleotides: TGTGCCAGCAGTGAAAGCATCGGGGTATCCTACAATGAGCAGTTCTTC.

This chain links TRBV5-6 with TRBJ2-3; 7 positions match TRBD2. The CDR3 is 16 amino acids. Looked up from germline, CDR1 is SGHDT and CDR2 is YYEEEE. The V segment lost 0 bases and the J segment 0 bases; nucleotides outside the gene matches: 4. The CDR3, as DNA: TGTGCCAGCAGCTTGGGCCGGGGGGTTAGCACAGATACGCAGTATTTT. Protein product: CASSLGRGVSTDTQYF.

The chain couples TRBV20-1 to TRBJ1-2; maybe TRBD1 (6 bases). The CDR3 is 12 amino acids. V lost 3 bases and J lost 7, with 12 bases in between. From germline, CDR1 is DFQATT and CDR2 SNEGSKA (reference sequence). The CDR3 region is CSASQGPAGYTF. The CDR3 nucleotides read TGCAGTGCTAGTCAGGGGCCCGCTGGCTACACCTTC.

The chain recombines TRBV7-2 with TRBJ1-5; D is perhaps TRBD1 (6 bases). Germline values: CDR1 SGHTA, CDR2 FQGNSA. The V gene lost 4 bases and the J gene lost 7 bases, with 11 bases spanning the gap. This CDR3 region has 13 residues. The CDR3 loop is CASSSRTDQPQHF. The CDR3 DNA reads TGTGCCAGCAGCTCGAGGACAGACCAGCCCCAGCATTTT. Supplemented by reference TRBV7-2 and TRBJ1-5, the full variable domain reads GAGVSQSPSNKVTEKGKDVELRCDPISGHTALYWYRQSLGQGLEFLIYFQGNSAPDKSGLPSDRFSAERTGGSVSTLTIQRTQQEDSAVYLCASSSRTDQPQHFGDGTRLSIL.

The rearrangement uses TRBV5-3 and TRBJ2-1, with D hard to call. TRBV5-3 is filed as an ORF, its function uncertain. Trimming took 0 bases from V and 2 from J, leaving 9 bases between them. The CDR3 loop spans 15 amino acids. The CDR3 loop is CARSLVVVPYNEQFF. Here the CDR3 DNA reads TGTGCCAGAAGCTTGGTGGTAGTCCCCTACAATGAGCAGTTCTTC.

This clone was seen a single time. Here the CDR3 reads CATSRDGGKWGTDTQYF. The DNA for the CDR3 is TGTGCCACCAGCAGAGATGGCGGCAAGTGGGGCACAGATACGCAGTATTTT. The V gene is TRBV15, the J gene TRBJ2-3, with unresolved D. This CDR3 has 17 residues. Germline lookup yields CDR1 LNHNV and CDR2 YYDKDF (reference sequence). Trimming cost V 0 bases and J 1 base, with 14 bases left between them.

The J gene is TRBJ2-7, the V gene TRBV11-2; TRBD2 is a possible D gene (5 bases). There are 13 residues in the CDR3. Germline CDR1 SGHAT, CDR2 FQNNGV. V was shortened by 5 bases and J by 3 bases, with 11 bases between the two germline ends. The CDR3 loop reads CASSLGSLYEQYV. The CDR3 DNA is TGTGCCAGCAGCCTGGGGAGCCTCTACGAGCAGTACGTC.

The chain links TRBV19 to TRBJ2-3; 13 bases match TRBD2. Germline values: CDR1 LNHDA, CDR2 SQIVND (reference sequence). There are 17 residues in the CDR3. V trimming: 4 bases; J trimming: 8 bases; junction bases outside the gene matches: 12. The CDR3: CASSTYWTSGRLGTQYF. The CDR3 nucleotides read TGTGCCAGTAGTACTTATTGGACTAGCGGGAGATTAGGTACGCAGTATTTT.

The chain employs TRBV6-2 or TRBV6-3 and TRBJ2-3; D not resolved. Germline loops: CDR1 MNHEY, CDR2 SVGEGT. Deletions cut 3 bases from V and 5 bases from J, with 6 bases between. The CDR3 length is 12 residues. CDR3 bases: TGTGCCAGCAGTTATCCGGGAGATACGCAGTATTTT. Amino acid sequence: CASSYPGDTQYF.

J is TRBJ1-2 and V is TRBV21-1. TRBV21-1 is a known pseudogene. The CDR3 sequence is 17 residues long. CDR3 protein: CASSKVGGKPANYGYTF. CDR3 DNA sequence: TGTGCCAGCAGCAAAGTCGGCGGAAAACCAGCTAACTATGGCTACACCTTC.